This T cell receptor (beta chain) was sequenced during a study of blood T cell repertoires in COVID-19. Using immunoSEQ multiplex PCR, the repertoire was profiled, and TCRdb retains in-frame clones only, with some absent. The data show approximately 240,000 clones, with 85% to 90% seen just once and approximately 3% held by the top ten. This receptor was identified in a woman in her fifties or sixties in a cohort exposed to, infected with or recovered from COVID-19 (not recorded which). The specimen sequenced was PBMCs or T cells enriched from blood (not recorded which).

The CDR3 DNA follows: TGTGCCAGCAGTGATTCACTACAAGAGACCCAGTACTTC. It codes for CASSDSLQETQYF. The chain recombines TRBV6-1 with TRBJ2-5; D is uncertain. The ends were cut back, 3 bases at V and 2 bases at J, with 7 bases in the middle. This CDR3 is built from 13 residues. CDR1 is MNHNS, CDR2 SASEGT, per germline.